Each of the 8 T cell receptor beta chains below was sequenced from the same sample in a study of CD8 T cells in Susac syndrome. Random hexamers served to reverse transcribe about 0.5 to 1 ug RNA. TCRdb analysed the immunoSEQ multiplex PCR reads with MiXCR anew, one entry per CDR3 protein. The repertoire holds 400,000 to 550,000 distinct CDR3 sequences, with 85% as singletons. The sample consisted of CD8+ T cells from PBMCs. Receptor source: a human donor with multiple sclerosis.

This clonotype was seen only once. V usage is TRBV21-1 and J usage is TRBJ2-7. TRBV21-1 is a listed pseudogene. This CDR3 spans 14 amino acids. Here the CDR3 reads CASSRVPGLYEQCF. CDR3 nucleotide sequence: TGTGCCAGCAGCAGAGTTCCAGGCCTCTACGAGCAGTGCTTC.

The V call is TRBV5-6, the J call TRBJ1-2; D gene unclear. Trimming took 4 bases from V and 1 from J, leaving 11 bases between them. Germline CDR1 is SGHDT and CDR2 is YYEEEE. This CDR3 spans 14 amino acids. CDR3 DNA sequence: TGTGCCAGCAGCCCCCTTCGGAGTAACTATGGCTACACCTTC. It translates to CASSPLRSNYGYTF.

The CDR3 reads CASSEKQTNTEAFF. In DNA form, the CDR3 reads TGTGCCAGCAGTGAAAAGCAGACGAACACTGAAGCTTTCTTT. This chain links TRBV6-1 with TRBJ1-1; unclear D gene. V lost 2 bases, J lost 1 base, and 8 bases lay in between. Germline V lookup: CDR1 MNHNS, CDR2 SASEGT. CDR3 length: 14 residues.

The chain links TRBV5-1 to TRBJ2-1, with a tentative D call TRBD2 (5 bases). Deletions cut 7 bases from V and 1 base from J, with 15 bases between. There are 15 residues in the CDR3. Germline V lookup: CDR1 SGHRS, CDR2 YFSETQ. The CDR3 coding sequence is TGCGCCAGCGGCTCCGGAGGCGGTTCCTACAATGAGCAGTTCTTC. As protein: CASGSGGGSYNEQFF.

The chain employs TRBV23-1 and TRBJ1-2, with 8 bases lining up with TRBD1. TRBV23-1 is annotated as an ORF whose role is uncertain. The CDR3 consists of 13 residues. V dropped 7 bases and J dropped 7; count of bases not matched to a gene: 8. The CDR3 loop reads CASIARTGFGYTF. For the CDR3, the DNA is TGCGCCAGCATCGCGAGGACAGGGTTTGGCTACACCTTC.

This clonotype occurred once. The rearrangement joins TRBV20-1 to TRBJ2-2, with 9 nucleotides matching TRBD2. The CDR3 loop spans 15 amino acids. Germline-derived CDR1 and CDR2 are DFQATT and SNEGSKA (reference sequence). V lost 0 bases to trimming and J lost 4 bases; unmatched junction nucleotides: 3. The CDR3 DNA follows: TGCAGTGCTAGAGATCTAGCGGGATTCACCGGGGAGCTGTTTTTT. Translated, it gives CSARDLAGFTGELFF.

CDR3 in DNA: TGTGCCAGCAGCATAGGACGGTACAATGAGCAGTTCTTC. Translation gives CASSIGRYNEQFF. This sequence joins TRBV5-6 and TRBJ2-1; no definite D call. V lost 4 bases and J 4 bases, leaving 9 bases between the germline ends. Germline lookup yields CDR1 SGHDT and CDR2 YYEEEE. The CDR3 runs 13 residues.

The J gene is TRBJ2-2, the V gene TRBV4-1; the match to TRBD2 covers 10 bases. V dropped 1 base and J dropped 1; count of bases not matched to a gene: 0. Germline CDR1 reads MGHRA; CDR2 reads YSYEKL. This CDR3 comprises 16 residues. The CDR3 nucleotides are TGCGCCAGCAGCCAAGTAGCGGGGGGGAACACCGGGGAGCTGTTTTTT. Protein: CASSQVAGGNTGELFF.